What follows are 3 T cell receptor beta chains derived from one specimen sequenced in a study of control samples from healthy donors and cancer patients. Sequencing was performed with immunoSEQ multiplex PCR; in TCRdb, only in-frame clones are kept and a portion is missing. The table includes 100,000 to 120,000 clones, about four fifths detected once. Source material: blood. Every receptor here comes from a woman aged 45-60 years in good health.

About this clone itself: A much larger clone differs by one base, so this may be a read error. The chain has TRBV19 and TRBJ2-2; D gene uncertain. This CDR3 contains 12 residues. Germline-derived CDR1 and CDR2 are LNHDA and SQIVND (reference sequence). Trimming took off 4 bases at V and 0 bases at J, with 0 bases between the two ends. DNA for the CDR3: TGTGCCAGTAGTACGAACACCGGGGAGCTGTTTTTT. Translated, it gives CASSTNTGELFF.

The chain carries TRBV19 and TRBJ2-5, with D possibly being TRBD1 (6 bases). V lost 8 bases and J lost 1, with 11 bases in between. From germline, CDR1 is LNHDA and CDR2 SQIVND (reference sequence). CDR3 length equals 13 residues. CDR3 nucleotides: TGTGCCAGTTCCACAGGGACCCAAGAGACCCAGTACTTC. Translation: CASSTGTQETQYF.

V and J are TRBV27 and TRBJ2-3, with D unresolved. The V gene's germline CDR1 is MNHEY and CDR2 SMNVEV (reference sequence). With 6 bases removed from V and 2 bases from J, the gap between germline ends came to 12 bases. The CDR3 extends over 14 amino acids. The CDR3 loop is CASSPNDHTDTQYF. CDR3 nucleotide sequence: TGTGCCAGCAGCCCCAACGACCACACAGATACGCAGTATTTT.